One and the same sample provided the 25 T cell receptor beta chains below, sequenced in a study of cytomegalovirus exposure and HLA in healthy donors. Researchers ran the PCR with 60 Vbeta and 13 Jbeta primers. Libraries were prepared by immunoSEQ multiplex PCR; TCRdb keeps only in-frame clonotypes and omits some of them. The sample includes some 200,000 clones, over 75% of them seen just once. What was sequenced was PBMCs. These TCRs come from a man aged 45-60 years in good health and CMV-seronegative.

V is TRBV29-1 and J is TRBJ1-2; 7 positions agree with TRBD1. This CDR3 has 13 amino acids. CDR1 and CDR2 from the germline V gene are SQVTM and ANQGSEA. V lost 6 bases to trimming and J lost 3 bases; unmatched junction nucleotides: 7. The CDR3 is CSVIRRGDYGYTF. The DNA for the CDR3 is TGCAGCGTCATACGCAGGGGGGACTATGGCTACACCTTC.

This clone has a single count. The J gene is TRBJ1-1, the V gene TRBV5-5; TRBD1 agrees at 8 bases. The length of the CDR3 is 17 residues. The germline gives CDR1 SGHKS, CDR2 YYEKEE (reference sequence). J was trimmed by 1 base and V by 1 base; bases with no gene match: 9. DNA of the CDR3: TGTGCCAGCAGCTTGAGGGGGACAGGTTTTACGAACACTGAAGCTTTCTTT. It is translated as CASSLRGTGFTNTEAFF. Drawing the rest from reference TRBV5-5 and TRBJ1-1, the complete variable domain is DAGVTQSPTHLIKTRGQQVTLRCSPISGHKSVSWYQQVLGQGPQFIFQYYEKEERGRGNFPDRFSARQFPNYSSELNVNALLLGDSALYLCASSLRGTGFTNTEAFFGQGTRLTVV.

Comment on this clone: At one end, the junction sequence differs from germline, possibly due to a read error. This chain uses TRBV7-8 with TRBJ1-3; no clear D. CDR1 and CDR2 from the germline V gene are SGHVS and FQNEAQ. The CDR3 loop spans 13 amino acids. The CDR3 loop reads CASSPLEGTTIYF. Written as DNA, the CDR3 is TGTGCCAGCAGCCCCCTAGAGGGAACCACCATATATTTT.

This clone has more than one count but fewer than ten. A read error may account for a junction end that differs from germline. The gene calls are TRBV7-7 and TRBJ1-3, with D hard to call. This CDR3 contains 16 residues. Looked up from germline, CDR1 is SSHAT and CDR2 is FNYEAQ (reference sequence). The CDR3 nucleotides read TGTGCTAGCAGCCCCTCCCCGGCGGCCTCTGGAAACACCATATATTTT. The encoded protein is CASSPSPAASGNTIYF. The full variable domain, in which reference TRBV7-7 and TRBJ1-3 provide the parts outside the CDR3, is GAGVSQSPRYKVTKRGQDVTLRCDPISSHATLYWYQQALGQGPEFLTYFNYEAQPDKSGLPSDRFSAERPEGSISTLTIQRTEQRDSAMYRCASSPSPAASGNTIYFGEGSWLTVV.

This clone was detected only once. CDR3 sequence reads: CASSVGQGIGGYTF. The CDR3 DNA reads TGTGCCAGCAGCGTAGGGCAGGGTATCGGTGGCTACACCTTC. The chain links TRBV9 to TRBJ1-2, with D maybe TRBD1 (5 bases). Deletions cut 0 bases from V and 7 bases from J, with 13 bases between. The V gene's germline CDR1 is SGDLS and CDR2 YYNGEE. The CDR3 totals 14 residues.

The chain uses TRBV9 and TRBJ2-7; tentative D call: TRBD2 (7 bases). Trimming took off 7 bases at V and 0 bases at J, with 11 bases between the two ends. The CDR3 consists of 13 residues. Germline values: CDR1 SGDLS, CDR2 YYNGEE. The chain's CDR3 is CASGAGASYEQYF. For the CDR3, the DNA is TGTGCCAGCGGTGCGGGGGCCTCCTACGAGCAGTACTTC.

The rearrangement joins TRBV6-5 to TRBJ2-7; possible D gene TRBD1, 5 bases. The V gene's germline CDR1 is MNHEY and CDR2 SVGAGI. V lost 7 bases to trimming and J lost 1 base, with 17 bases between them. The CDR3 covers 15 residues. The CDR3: CASTPQAGLSYEQYF. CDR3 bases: TGTGCCAGCACCCCGCAAGCAGGGTTGTCCTACGAGCAGTACTTC.

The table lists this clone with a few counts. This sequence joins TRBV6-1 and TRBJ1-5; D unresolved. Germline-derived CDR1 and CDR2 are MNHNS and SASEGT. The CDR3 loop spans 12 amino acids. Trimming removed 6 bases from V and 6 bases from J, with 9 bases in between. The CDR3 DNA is TGTGCCAGCAGCCTCAACGGTCAGCCCCAGCATTTT. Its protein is CASSLNGQPQHF.

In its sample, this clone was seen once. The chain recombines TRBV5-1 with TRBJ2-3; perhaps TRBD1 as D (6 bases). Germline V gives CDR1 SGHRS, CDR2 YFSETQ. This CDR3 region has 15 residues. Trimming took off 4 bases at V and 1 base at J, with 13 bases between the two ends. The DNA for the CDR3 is TGCGCCAGCAGCGCCGGGACATTCCGCACAGATACGCAGTATTTT. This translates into CASSAGTFRTDTQYF.

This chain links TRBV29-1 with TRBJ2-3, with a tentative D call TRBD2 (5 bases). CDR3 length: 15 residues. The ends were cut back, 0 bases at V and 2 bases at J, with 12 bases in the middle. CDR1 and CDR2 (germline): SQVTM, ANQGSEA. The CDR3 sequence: CSVEERGSHTDTQYF. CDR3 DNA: TGCAGCGTTGAAGAACGAGGGTCACACACAGATACGCAGTATTTT.

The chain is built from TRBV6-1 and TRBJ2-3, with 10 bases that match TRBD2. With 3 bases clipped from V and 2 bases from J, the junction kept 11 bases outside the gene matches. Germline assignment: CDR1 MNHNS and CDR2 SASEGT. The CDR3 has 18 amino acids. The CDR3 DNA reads TGTGCCAGCAGTGATTTAGCGGGGGGACCAGTAGACACAGATACGCAGTATTTT. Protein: CASSDLAGGPVDTDTQYF.

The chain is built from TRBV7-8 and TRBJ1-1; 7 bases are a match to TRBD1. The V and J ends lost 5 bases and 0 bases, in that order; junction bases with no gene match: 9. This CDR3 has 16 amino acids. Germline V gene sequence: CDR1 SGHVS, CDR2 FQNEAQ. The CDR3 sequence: CASSPRDSSMNTEAFF. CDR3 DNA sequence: TGTGCCAGCAGCCCCAGGGACAGTAGTATGAACACTGAAGCTTTCTTT. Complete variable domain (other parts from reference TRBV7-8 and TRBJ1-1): GAGVSQSPRYKVAKRGQDVALRCDPISGHVSLFWYQQALGQGPEFLTYFQNEAQLDKSGLPSDRFFAERPEGSVSTLKIQRTQQEDSAVYLCASSPRDSSMNTEAFFGQGTRLTVV.

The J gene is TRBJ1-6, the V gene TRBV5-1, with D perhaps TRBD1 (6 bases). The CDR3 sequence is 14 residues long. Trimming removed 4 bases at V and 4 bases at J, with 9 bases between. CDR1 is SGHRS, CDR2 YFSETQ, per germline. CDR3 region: CASSQTGYNSPLHF. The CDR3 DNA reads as TGCGCCAGCAGCCAGACAGGTTATAATTCACCCCTCCACTTT.

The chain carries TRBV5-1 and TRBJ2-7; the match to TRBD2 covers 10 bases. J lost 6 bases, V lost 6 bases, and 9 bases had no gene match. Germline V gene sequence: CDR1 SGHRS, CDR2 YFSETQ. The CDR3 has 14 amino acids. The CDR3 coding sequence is TGCGCCAGCACCATAACTAGCGGGGTCCGCGAGCAGTACTTC. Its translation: CASTITSGVREQYF.

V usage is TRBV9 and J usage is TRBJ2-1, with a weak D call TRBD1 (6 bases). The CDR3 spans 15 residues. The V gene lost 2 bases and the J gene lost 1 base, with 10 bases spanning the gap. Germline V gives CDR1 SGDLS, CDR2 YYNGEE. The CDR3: CASSVDQGSYNEQFF. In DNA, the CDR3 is TGTGCCAGCAGCGTCGACCAGGGGTCCTACAATGAGCAGTTCTTC.

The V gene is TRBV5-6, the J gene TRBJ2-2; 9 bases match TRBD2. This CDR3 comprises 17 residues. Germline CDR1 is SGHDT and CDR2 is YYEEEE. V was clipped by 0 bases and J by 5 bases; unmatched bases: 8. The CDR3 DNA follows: TGTGCCAGCAGCTTGGCCGGGCGGGGGGGCCCTACCGGGGAGCTGTTTTTT. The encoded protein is CASSLAGRGGPTGELFF. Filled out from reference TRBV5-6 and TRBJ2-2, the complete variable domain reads DAGVTQSPTHLIKTRGQQVTLRCSPKSGHDTVSWYQQALGQGPQFIFQYYEEEERQRGNFPDRFSGHQFPNYSSELNVNALLLGDSALYLCASSLAGRGGPTGELFFGEGSRLTVL.

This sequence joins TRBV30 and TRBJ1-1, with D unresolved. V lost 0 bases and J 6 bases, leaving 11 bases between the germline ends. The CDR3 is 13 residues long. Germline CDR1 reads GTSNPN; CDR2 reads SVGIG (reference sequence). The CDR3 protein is CAWSVPRKSEAFF. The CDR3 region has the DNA TGTGCCTGGAGTGTACCGAGGAAATCTGAAGCTTTCTTT.

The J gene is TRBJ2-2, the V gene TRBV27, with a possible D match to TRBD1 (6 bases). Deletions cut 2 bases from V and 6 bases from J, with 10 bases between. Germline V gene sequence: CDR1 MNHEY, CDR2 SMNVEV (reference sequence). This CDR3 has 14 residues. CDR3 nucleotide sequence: TGTGCCAGCAGTTTAGGGTCAGGGGCCGGGGAGCTGTTTTTT. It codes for CASSLGSGAGELFF.

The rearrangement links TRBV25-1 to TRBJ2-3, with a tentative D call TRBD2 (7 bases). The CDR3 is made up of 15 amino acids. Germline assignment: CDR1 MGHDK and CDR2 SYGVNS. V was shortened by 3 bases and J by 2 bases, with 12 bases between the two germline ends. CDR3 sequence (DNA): TGTGCCAGCAGTGATGGCGGGGGCGTCACAGATACGCAGTATTTT. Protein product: CASSDGGGVTDTQYF.

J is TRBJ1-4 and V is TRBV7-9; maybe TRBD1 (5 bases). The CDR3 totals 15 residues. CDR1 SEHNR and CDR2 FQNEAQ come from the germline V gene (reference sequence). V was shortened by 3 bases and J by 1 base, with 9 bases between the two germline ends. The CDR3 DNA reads TGTGCCAGCAGCTTGGAGGGACTAACTAATGAAAAACTGTTTTTT. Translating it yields CASSLEGLTNEKLFF.

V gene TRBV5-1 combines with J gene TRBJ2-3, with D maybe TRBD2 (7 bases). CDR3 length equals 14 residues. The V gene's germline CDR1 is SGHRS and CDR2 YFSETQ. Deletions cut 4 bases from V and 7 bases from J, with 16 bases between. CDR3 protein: CASSEGGASNTQYF. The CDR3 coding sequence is TGCGCCAGCAGCGAAGGGGGGGCGAGTAATACGCAGTATTTT.

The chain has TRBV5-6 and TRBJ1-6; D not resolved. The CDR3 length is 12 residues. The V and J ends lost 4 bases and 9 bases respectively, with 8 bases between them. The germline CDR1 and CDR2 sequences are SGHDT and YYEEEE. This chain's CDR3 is CASSSLASPLHF. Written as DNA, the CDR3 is TGTGCCAGCAGCAGTTTGGCTTCACCCCTCCACTTT. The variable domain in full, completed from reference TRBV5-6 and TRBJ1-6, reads DAGVTQSPTHLIKTRGQQVTLRCSPKSGHDTVSWYQQALGQGPQFIFQYYEEEERQRGNFPDRFSGHQFPNYSSELNVNALLLGDSALYLCASSSLASPLHFGNGTRLTVT.

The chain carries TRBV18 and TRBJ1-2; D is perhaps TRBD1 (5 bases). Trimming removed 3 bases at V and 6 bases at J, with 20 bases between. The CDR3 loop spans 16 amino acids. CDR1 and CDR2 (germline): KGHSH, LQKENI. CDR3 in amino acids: CASSPALMQGADGYTF. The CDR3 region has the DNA TGTGCCAGCTCACCCGCACTAATGCAAGGGGCGGATGGCTACACCTTC.

Here the CDR3 reads CASNRRGRTSGNTIYF. CDR3 DNA: TGTGCCAGCAACCGGCGGGGCCGCACCTCTGGAAACACCATATATTTT. The rearrangement uses TRBV5-6 and TRBJ1-3, with D perhaps matching TRBD1 (5 bases). V lost 6 bases and J 0 bases, leaving 16 bases between the germline ends. This CDR3 region has 16 residues. Germline lookup yields CDR1 SGHDT and CDR2 YYEEEE.

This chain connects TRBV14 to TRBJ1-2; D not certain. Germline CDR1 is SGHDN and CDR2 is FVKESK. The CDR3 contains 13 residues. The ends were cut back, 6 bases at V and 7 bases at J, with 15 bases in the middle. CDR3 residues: CASSPVARGGYTF. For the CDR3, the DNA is TGTGCCAGCAGTCCCGTCGCCCGAGGTGGCTACACCTTC.